This T cell receptor (beta chain) was documented in a study of response to subunit inactivated influenza vaccine. Per germline, CDR1 LGHNA and CDR2 YNFKEQ. The CDR3 totals 14 residues. Trimming cost V 2 bases and J 3 bases, with 11 bases left between them. MiXCR, run by TCRdb on the RT-PCR reads, gives a single entry per CDR3 protein. The sample has about half a million distinct CDR3 sequences; 25% are singletons. Points on this clonotype: Its antigen is not identified.

Overall study results and limits: Seasonal influenza vaccination, on each occasion, was suggested by the authors to recruit few new T cells.

The J gene is TRBJ2-7, the V gene TRBV4-2; D gene ambiguous. This sequence originates from a man in his fifties or sixties who received an inactivated influenza vaccine. Sequenced material: CD4+ T cells sorted from PBMCs, taken about 5 days after vaccination. CDR3 amino acids: CASSQTDGVYEQYF. In DNA, the CDR3 is TGTGCCAGCAGCCAAACGGACGGAGTCTACGAGCAGTACTTC.